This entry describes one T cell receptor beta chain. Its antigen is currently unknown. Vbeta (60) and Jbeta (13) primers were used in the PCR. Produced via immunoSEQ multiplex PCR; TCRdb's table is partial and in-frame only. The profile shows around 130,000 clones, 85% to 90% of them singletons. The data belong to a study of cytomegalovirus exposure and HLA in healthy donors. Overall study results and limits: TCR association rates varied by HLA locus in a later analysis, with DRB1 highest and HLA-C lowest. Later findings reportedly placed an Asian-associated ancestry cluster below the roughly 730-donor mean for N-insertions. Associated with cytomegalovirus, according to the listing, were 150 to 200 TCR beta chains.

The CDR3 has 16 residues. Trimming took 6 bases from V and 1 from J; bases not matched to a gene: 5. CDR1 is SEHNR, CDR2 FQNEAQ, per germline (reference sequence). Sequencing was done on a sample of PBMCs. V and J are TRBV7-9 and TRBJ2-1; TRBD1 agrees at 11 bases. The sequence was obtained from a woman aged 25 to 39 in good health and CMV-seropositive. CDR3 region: CASRGQGARSYNEQFF. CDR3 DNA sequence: TGTGCCAGCAGAGGACAGGGGGCAAGGTCCTACAATGAGCAGTTCTTC. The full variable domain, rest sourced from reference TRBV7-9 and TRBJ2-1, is DTGVSQNPRHKITKRGQNVTFRCDPISEHNRLYWYRQTLGQGPEFLTYFQNEAQLEKSRLLSDRFSAERPKGSFSTLEIQRTEQGDSAMYLCASRGQGARSYNEQFFGPGTRLTVL.